A single sample is the source of the 9 T cell receptor beta chains below, sequenced in a study of long-term antiretroviral therapy in people with HIV. The assay, immunoSEQ v3.0, was run at survey level. Measured with immunoSEQ multiplex PCR; TCRdb has only the in-frame clones, and not every one. Among 11,000 to 15,000 clones, 80% to 90% were seen once, and the ten largest hold around 6.8%. Here the sequenced sample was unsorted PBMCs, taken 0.4 years after starting antiretroviral therapy. Source of these receptors: a man aged 25-45 years with HIV.

The chain couples TRBV19 to TRBJ1-5; the D is unclear. Germline lookup yields CDR1 LNHDA and CDR2 SQIVND (reference sequence). The CDR3 loop spans 15 amino acids. V was cut by 1 base and J by 1 base, with 8 bases left in between. The CDR3 DNA sequence: TGTGCCAGTAGTATAGGAGGGCGGAGCAATCAGCCCCAGCATTTT. It codes for CASSIGGRSNQPQHF.

The genes are TRBV6-5 and TRBJ2-3, with 7 positions matching TRBD1. The CDR3 is 16 residues long. Germline CDR1 is MNHEY and CDR2 is SVGAGI. V shed 0 bases, J shed 0 bases, and the junction held 3 bases outside the gene matches. The CDR3 reads CASSYSGQVSTDTQYF. CDR3 nucleotide sequence: TGTGCCAGCAGTTACTCTGGACAGGTTAGCACAGATACGCAGTATTTT.

The chain combines TRBV7-3 with TRBJ1-6, with no clear D. CDR1 is SGHTA, CDR2 FQGTGA, per germline. Trimming took off 1 base at V and 7 bases at J, with 8 bases between the two ends. There are 14 residues in the CDR3. CDR3 bases: TGTGCCAGCAGCTTAAATATCGGCAATTCACCCCTCCACTTT. Encoded protein: CASSLNIGNSPLHF.

This clone was observed a single time. The CDR3 DNA sequence: TGTGCCAGCGCAGGACAGGGGAACACTGAAGCTTTCTTT. Translated, it gives CASAGQGNTEAFF. The V call is TRBV7-9, the J call TRBJ1-1, with 8 bases aligning to TRBD1. The V segment lost 8 bases and the J segment 1 base; nucleotides outside the gene matches: 3. CDR1 and CDR2 from the germline V gene are SEHNR and FQNEAQ (reference sequence). The length of the CDR3 is 13 residues.

The chain uses TRBV27 and TRBJ1-6; a weak D match, TRBD1 (5 bases). This CDR3 is 16 amino acids long. Trimming took 10 bases from V and 7 from J, leaving 23 bases between them. The germline CDR1 and CDR2 sequences are MNHEY and SMNVEV (reference sequence). CDR3 protein: CAISAGSDDSNSPLHF. In DNA form, the CDR3 reads TGTGCCATCTCGGCAGGATCAGATGACAGCAATTCACCCCTCCACTTT.

V and J are TRBV29-1 and TRBJ1-1, with D uncertain. V shed 4 bases and J shed 6 bases, with 18 bases lying between them. Germline V gene lookup returns CDR1 SQVTM and CDR2 ANQGSEA. This CDR3 has 14 amino acids. CDR3 in amino acids: CSVGSSIYPAEAFF. As DNA, the CDR3 is TGCAGCGTTGGTTCCTCAATATACCCCGCTGAAGCTTTCTTT. Looking up the rest from reference TRBV29-1 and TRBJ1-1 gives the full variable domain: SAVISQKPSRDICQRGTSLTIQCQVDSQVTMMFWYRQQPGQSLTLIATANQGSEATYESGFVIDKFPISRPNLTFSTLTVSNMSPEDSSIYLCSVGSSIYPAEAFFGQGTRLTVV.

The CDR3 is CASSPLPVGEQFF. DNA of the CDR3: TGTGCCAGCAGCCCTCTTCCAGTGGGTGAGCAGTTCTTC. This rearrangement joins TRBV16 to TRBJ2-1; D not certain. This CDR3 has 13 residues. Germline V gives CDR1 KGHSY, CDR2 FQNENV. The germline V and J ends were trimmed by 4 bases and 9 bases, with 13 bases remaining between them.

Here the CDR3 DNA reads TGTGCCAGCAGCTTGGGCGGGACCCCCAAAAACATTCAGTACTTC. Protein product: CASSLGGTPKNIQYF. This chain joins TRBV5-4 and TRBJ2-4, with D maybe TRBD2 (6 bases). This CDR3 is built from 15 residues. Trimming left V 0 bases short and J 2 bases short, with 9 bases between. Germline V CDR1 and CDR2: SGHNT, YYREEE (reference sequence).

J is TRBJ2-5 and V is TRBV4-1; D may be TRBD2 (7 bases). CDR1 and CDR2 from the germline V gene are MGHRA and YSYEKL. Trimming removed 2 bases from V and 6 bases from J, with 16 bases in between. CDR3 length: 15 amino acids. In nucleotides, the CDR3 is TGCGCCAGCAGCCAAATAGGGGGGGGCCGGAAGACCCAGTACTTC. As protein: CASSQIGGGRKTQYF.